This T cell receptor beta chain came from a study of CD8+CD57+ T cells in acquired aplastic anemia. Across the study: DNA per sorted CD4+ or CD8+ sample ranged roughly 0.17 to 27.4 ug, averaging roughly 3.2 ug. Among healthy donors, CD4+ cells averaged around 11 million reads. Study findings and constraints: A set of some 28 CD8+ CDR3 sequences was shared between patients and controls, and these sequences appeared highly expressed in patients.

Germline CDR1 and CDR2: SGHVS and FQNEAQ. The CDR3 has 13 residues. V was trimmed by 4 bases and J by 2 bases, leaving 9 bases between them. TCR beta VDJ combinations and CDR3 sequences were profiled from genomic DNA. TCRdb reanalysed the reads using MiXCR and keeps one entry per CDR3 protein. The sample shows 60,000 or so distinct CDR3 sequences, around 55% of them seen only once. Regarding this clonotype: Antigen: not known.

This clonotype was sampled from a human donor in good health, serving as a control. The sample was sorted CD4+, CD8+, or CD8+CD57+ T cells (not recorded which) from PBMCs. The chain couples TRBV7-8 to TRBJ2-7; tentative D call: TRBD1 (5 bases). CDR3 sequence reads: CASSSNRTYEQYF. The CDR3 DNA is TGTGCCAGCAGCTCAAACAGGACCTACGAGCAGTACTTC.